These T cell receptor beta chains were read from a single sample in a study of cytomegalovirus exposure and HLA in healthy donors. Sequencing was performed with immunoSEQ multiplex PCR; in TCRdb, only in-frame clones are kept and a portion is missing. The table lists about 77,000 clones, approximately 80% of them singletons. Sequenced sample: PBMCs. These receptors originate from a man in his forties in good health and CMV-seronegative. Both conserved end residues are trimmed from each CDR3. D genes are given only for firm matches.

V gene: TRBV7-2; D gene: -; J gene: TRBJ1-1; CDR3 protein: ASSPYLAGEGAF
V gene: TRBV27; D gene: TRBD2; J gene: TRBJ2-3; CDR3 protein: ASRWPGGGSDTQY
V gene: TRBV9; D gene: -; J gene: TRBJ1-1; CDR3 protein: ASSVGWEVTEAF
V gene: TRBV4-1; D gene: TRBD1; J gene: TRBJ2-7; CDR3 protein: ASSRRQGVGQVGYEQY
V gene: TRBV7-6; D gene: -; J gene: TRBJ2-7; CDR3 protein: ASSLDPTGPTTYEQY
V gene: TRBV5-6; D gene: TRBD2; J gene: TRBJ2-3; CDR3 protein: ASSLLAGEAGGTQY
V gene: TRBV19; D gene: TRBD1; J gene: TRBJ2-3; CDR3 protein: ASSPDRGLKTDTQY
V gene: TRBV4-3; D gene: -; J gene: TRBJ1-3; CDR3 protein: ASSQKNDAGGMSGNTIY
V gene: TRBV15; D gene: -; J gene: TRBJ2-5; CDR3 protein: ATSRDNQETQY
V gene: TRBV25-1; D gene: -; J gene: TRBJ1-1; CDR3 protein: ASSPSGVNTEAF
V gene: TRBV6-5; D gene: -; J gene: TRBJ2-1; CDR3 protein: ASTLVQGSYNEQF
V gene: TRBV5-1; D gene: TRBD1; J gene: TRBJ2-3; CDR3 protein: ASRIQGLIEDTQY
V gene: TRBV5-8; D gene: -; J gene: TRBJ1-3; CDR3 protein: ASTLADSTGNTIY
V gene: TRBV6-5; D gene: TRBD1; J gene: TRBJ1-2; CDR3 protein: ASRGTVYGYT
V gene: TRBV5-1; D gene: TRBD2; J gene: TRBJ2-3; CDR3 protein: ASSSGTSGATDTQY